Presented here are 5 T cell receptor beta chains from one specimen sequenced in a study of blood T cell repertoires in COVID-19. The protocol was immunoSEQ multiplex PCR, while the TCRdb copy is restricted to in-frame clones and leaves out a portion. The sample contains approximately 260,000 clones, around 90% of which appear only once. Sequences were obtained from peripheral blood. These receptors all come from a woman aged 40-49 years with acute or convalescent COVID-19.

The CDR3 DNA reads as TGTGCCAGCAGCAAAGTCGCAGGGGCCGAGCAGTACGTC. Encoded protein: CASSKVAGAEQYV. This chain joins TRBV21-1 and TRBJ2-7; TRBD1 reflects the table's D call only, with no check against the DNA. TRBV21-1 is a recognized pseudogene. The CDR3 has 13 residues.

V gene TRBV3-1 (or the pseudogene TRBV3-2) combines with J gene TRBJ2-2; D is possibly TRBD1 (5 bases). Trimming pared 2 bases from V and 6 bases from J, leaving 7 bases between. The CDR3 totals 13 residues. Germline assignment: CDR1 LGHDT and CDR2 YNNKEL (reference sequence). The DNA for the CDR3 is TGTGCCAGCAGCCAAATGGGGCCCGGGGAGCTGTTTTTT. This translates into CASSQMGPGELFF.

This clone came up once. This rearrangement joins TRBV10-3 to TRBJ1-2; 10 nucleotides line up with TRBD1. Trimming cost V 6 bases and J 5 bases; bases outside gene matches: 6. This CDR3 is built from 14 residues. Germline lookup yields CDR1 ENHRY and CDR2 SYGVKD. The CDR3 bases are TGTGCCATCAGCCTGGGACAGGGGAGTTATGGCTACACCTTC. Amino acids: CAISLGQGSYGYTF.

This clone showed up just once. Here the CDR3 omits its conserved ending phenylalanine or tryptophan, so a read error is the likely source. The DNA is omitted, as the CDR3 cannot be located on it reliably, and the CDR3 follows TCRdb's listing. This chain joins TRBV20-1 and TRBJ1-2; the table's D call of TRBD1 was not tested on the DNA. The CDR3 is 9 amino acids in total, end residues counted. Germline loops: CDR1 DFQATT, CDR2 SNEGSKA (reference sequence). The CDR3 is CSARVARFC.

V usage is TRBV12-5 and J usage is TRBJ2-3; unclear D gene. Between the trimmed V and J ends, which lost 1 base and 5 bases, there was a span of 10 bases. The CDR3 runs to 14 residues. Germline values: CDR1 LGHNT, CDR2 FRNRAP. Here the CDR3 DNA reads TGTGCTAGTGGTTTGGACCGGGTTGGAGATACGCAGTATTTT. The encoded protein is CASGLDRVGDTQYF.